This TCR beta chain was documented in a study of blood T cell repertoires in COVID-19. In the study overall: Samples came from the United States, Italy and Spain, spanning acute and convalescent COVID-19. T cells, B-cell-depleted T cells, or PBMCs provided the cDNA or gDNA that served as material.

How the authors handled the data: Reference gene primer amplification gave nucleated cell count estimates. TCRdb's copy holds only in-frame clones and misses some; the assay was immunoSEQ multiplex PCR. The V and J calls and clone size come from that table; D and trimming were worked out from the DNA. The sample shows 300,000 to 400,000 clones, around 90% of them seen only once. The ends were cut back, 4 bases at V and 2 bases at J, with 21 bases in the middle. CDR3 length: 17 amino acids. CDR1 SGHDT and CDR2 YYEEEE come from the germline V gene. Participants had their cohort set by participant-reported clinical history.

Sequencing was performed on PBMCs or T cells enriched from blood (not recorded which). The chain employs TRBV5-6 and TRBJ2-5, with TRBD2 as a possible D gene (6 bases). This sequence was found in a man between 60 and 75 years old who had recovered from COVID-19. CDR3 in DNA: TGTGCCAGCAGCAAAGTTCCCGGGACTCGGACTCAAGAGACCCAGTACTTC. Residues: CASSKVPGTRTQETQYF.